The 30 T cell receptor beta chains presented below share a single source sample, sequenced in a study of shared clonotypes between healthy human individuals (dated by TCRdb to the early 2020s). Library preparation employed the immunoSEQ multiplex PCR assay. Held by TCRdb, this immuneACCESS table contains in-frame sequences only and omits some clones. Under half of the omission traces to an unresolved V gene where checked; the cause of the rest is unknown. The sample yields roughly 520,000 clones; about 96% were counted once. The ten largest clonotypes hold approximately 0.067% of the sample. Sequencing was carried out using naive CD4+ T cells sorted from blood. The meaning of the sample's cell subset or site label: CD45RA+ positively selected. All receptors derive from a woman between 25 and 40 years old in good health.

The genes are TRBV28 and TRBJ2-1; D might be TRBD2 (6 bases). CDR1 is MDHEN and CDR2 is SYDVKM in the germline V gene. The CDR3 consists of 16 residues. V was shortened by 5 bases and J by 10 bases, with 24 bases between the two germline ends. CDR3 DNA sequence: TGTGCCAGCAGTCCTTCCCCTAGCGTCCTGAAAACGGAGCAGTTCTTC. Amino acids: CASSPSPSVLKTEQFF.

This rearrangement joins TRBV4-1 to TRBJ2-7; D gene ambiguous. The germline V and J ends were trimmed by 0 bases and 2 bases, with 11 bases remaining between them. Germline V CDR1 and CDR2: MGHRA, YSYEKL. The CDR3 consists of 15 residues. The CDR3 here is CASSQEEQLAYEQYF. DNA of the CDR3: TGCGCCAGCAGCCAAGAAGAACAGCTAGCCTACGAGCAGTACTTC.

This sequence joins TRBV7-3 and TRBJ2-6, with 8 bases lining up with TRBD1. Unmatched junction bases numbered 3, after V lost 5 bases and J lost 3 bases. CDR3 size: 15 residues. Germline values: CDR1 SGHTA, CDR2 FQGTGA. The CDR3 sequence: CASSRTGLGANVLTF. The DNA for the CDR3 is TGTGCCAGCAGCCGGACAGGGCTTGGGGCCAACGTCCTGACTTTC.

This clone was recorded only once. J is TRBJ1-2 and V is TRBV27, with D perhaps TRBD1 (5 bases). V was trimmed by 5 bases and J by 0 bases, leaving 13 bases between them. The CDR3 spans 15 residues. CDR1 is MNHEY and CDR2 is SMNVEV in the germline V gene (reference sequence). CDR3 DNA: TGTGCCAGCAGTCAGGGAGACGGAGCTAACTATGGCTACACCTTC. Translation gives CASSQGDGANYGYTF.

The rearrangement links TRBV7-9 to TRBJ1-2; D gene uncertain. Germline V CDR1 and CDR2: SEHNR, FQNEAQ (reference sequence). The CDR3 runs 13 residues. V was clipped by 3 bases and J by 4 bases, with 9 bases between them. For the CDR3, the DNA is TGTGCCAGCAGCTTCCCCAGCCGCTATGGCTACACCTTC. This gives the protein CASSFPSRYGYTF.

The genes are TRBV28 and TRBJ1-5; D is undetermined. CDR1 MDHEN and CDR2 SYDVKM come from the germline V gene. V shed 3 bases and J shed 3 bases, with 15 bases lying between them. CDR3 length: 16 residues. The CDR3 loop reads CASSFLRGLDNQPQHF. The CDR3 DNA reads TGTGCCAGCAGTTTCCTCAGAGGGTTAGACAATCAGCCCCAGCATTTT.

The V call is TRBV28, the J call TRBJ2-3; D not certain. Germline V CDR1 and CDR2: MDHEN, SYDVKM. This CDR3 has 14 residues. Trimming stripped 2 bases from V and 1 base from J, with 7 bases between. CDR3 in DNA: TGTGCCAGCAGTTTAATAGGGCGCACAGATACGCAGTATTTT. Its translation: CASSLIGRTDTQYF.

This sequence joins TRBV2 and TRBJ1-4, with D hard to call. The CDR3 runs 14 residues. The germline V gene has CDR1 SNHLY and CDR2 FYNNEI. Trimming removed 7 bases from V and 0 bases from J, with 9 bases in between. In nucleotides, the CDR3 is TGTGCCAGCACTTACTCTGCAACTAATGAAAAACTGTTTTTT. Translated: CASTYSATNEKLFF.

The DNA of the CDR3 is TGCGCCAGCAGCCCCCAAGCCGGGACCCACCAGTGGCAGTACTTC. This gives the protein CASSPQAGTHQWQYF. This chain uses TRBV4-1 with TRBJ2-7; possibly TRBD1 or TRBD2 for D (5 bases each). Germline lookup yields CDR1 MGHRA and CDR2 YSYEKL. CDR3 size: 15 residues. V lost 4 bases and J 9 bases, leaving 22 bases between the germline ends.

CDR3 residues: CASSYPDRGGYEQYF. CDR3 nucleotide sequence: TGTGCCAGCAGCTACCCGGACAGGGGGGGCTACGAGCAGTACTTC. The chain recombines TRBV7-2 with TRBJ2-7; 10 bases are a match to TRBD1. This CDR3 comprises 15 residues. Trimming at V came to 4 bases and at J to 3 bases, leaving 6 bases not matched to a gene. Germline V gene lookup returns CDR1 SGHTA and CDR2 FQGNSA.

The chain employs TRBV28 and TRBJ1-3; 7 bases align to TRBD1. The J segment lost 1 base and the V segment lost 4 bases, leaving 4 bases of the junction unmatched. The germline V gene has CDR1 MDHEN and CDR2 SYDVKM. The CDR3 sequence is 15 residues long. CDR3 nucleotides: TGTGCCAGCAGTTCAGAGACAGGGTCTGGAAACACCATATATTTT. Protein sequence: CASSSETGSGNTIYF.

This chain joins TRBV30 and TRBJ1-4; TRBD1 aligns across 7 bases. Germline CDR1 reads GTSNPN; CDR2 reads SVGIG (reference sequence). The CDR3 extends over 16 amino acids. V trimming: 2 bases; J trimming: 2 bases; junction bases outside the gene matches: 8. The CDR3 DNA sequence: TGTGCCTGGAGTTTCACAGGGGCCAGCACTAATGAAAAACTGTTTTTT. Residues: CAWSFTGASTNEKLFF.

The chain couples TRBV6-6 to TRBJ2-5; D gene unclear. The CDR3 contains 14 residues. CDR1 and CDR2 (germline): MNHNY, SVGAGI (reference sequence). V dropped 10 bases and J dropped 5 bases, with 20 bases sitting between them. The CDR3 DNA sequence: TGTGCCACCCCATGCCGGGCTGGGCGGGAGACCCAGTACTTC. It codes for CATPCRAGRETQYF.

V gene TRBV7-8 combines with J gene TRBJ2-5; D uncertain. The ends were cut back, 1 base at V and 5 bases at J, with 11 bases in the middle. CDR3 length: 14 amino acids. Germline V gene lookup returns CDR1 SGHVS and CDR2 FQNEAQ. Here the CDR3 DNA reads TGTGCCAGCAGCTTAGGGACGACGTGGGAGACCCAGTACTTC. Amino acids: CASSLGTTWETQYF.

This sequence joins TRBV28 and TRBJ2-6, with 8 bases aligning to TRBD2. V lost 2 bases to trimming and J lost 1 base; unmatched junction nucleotides: 4. The CDR3 runs 17 residues. Germline loops: CDR1 MDHEN, CDR2 SYDVKM. As DNA, the CDR3 is TGTGCCAGCAGTTTAGCAGCGGGAGTGTCTGGGGCCAACGTCCTGACTTTC. Amino acid sequence: CASSLAAGVSGANVLTF.

This clone was seen once. CDR3 nucleotides: TGTGCCAGCAGTTGGACAGCGACCTCCTACGAGCAGTACTTC. Translation: CASSWTATSYEQYF. The chain couples TRBV28 to TRBJ2-7; a weak D match, TRBD1 (6 bases). Trimming removed 4 bases at V and 0 bases at J, with 10 bases between. The germline CDR1 and CDR2 sequences are MDHEN and SYDVKM. CDR3 size: 14 residues.

The CDR3 here is CASAGTGNAGGYTF. The DNA of the CDR3 is TGTGCCTCCGCCGGGACAGGGAACGCTGGTGGCTACACCTTC. The chain is built from TRBV7-9 and TRBJ1-2; 9 positions agree with TRBD1. V gave up 11 bases and J gave up 7 bases; unmatched junction bases: 14. Germline CDR1 is SEHNR and CDR2 is FQNEAQ (reference sequence). This CDR3 region has 14 residues.

CDR3 sequence (DNA): TGTGCCAGCAGCGTAGAGTTCGTGGGGCTGGCAAACATTCAGTACTTC. Translating gives CASSVEFVGLANIQYF. The gene calls are TRBV9 and TRBJ2-4, with D perhaps matching TRBD1 (5 bases). Trimming pared 0 bases from V and 6 bases from J, leaving 16 bases between. This CDR3 contains 16 residues. Germline CDR1 is SGDLS and CDR2 is YYNGEE.

This clone is a singleton in its sample. The CDR3 coding sequence is TGTGCCAGCAGTTATCGGACAGGGCCTAAAAACATTCAGTACTTC. Translation gives CASSYRTGPKNIQYF. This chain joins TRBV6-5 and TRBJ2-4; 8 nucleotides match TRBD1. J lost 4 bases, V lost 3 bases, and 5 bases had no gene match. Germline CDR1 reads MNHEY; CDR2 reads SVGAGI. This CDR3 spans 15 amino acids.

The chain couples TRBV2 to TRBJ2-7; 8 nucleotides agree with TRBD2. The CDR3 contains 12 residues. The germline V gene has CDR1 SNHLY and CDR2 FYNNEI. The V and J ends lost 7 bases and 6 bases, in that order; junction bases with no gene match: 5. Written as DNA, the CDR3 is TGTGCCAGCAAGGGACTAGTTGGCGAGCAGTACTTC. Amino acid sequence: CASKGLVGEQYF.

The V call is TRBV6-5, the J call TRBJ2-3, with D uncertain. Per germline, CDR1 MNHEY and CDR2 SVGAGI. V lost 10 bases and J lost 3, with 11 bases in between. This CDR3 spans 12 amino acids. CDR3 DNA sequence: TGTGCCACCCATACGTCGACAGATACGCAGTATTTT. This sequence encodes CATHTSTDTQYF.

Concerning this clone itself: The same CDR3 can be traced to other DNA sequences in this sample. The rearrangement joins TRBV2 to TRBJ2-7, with D unresolved. The V and J ends lost 6 bases and 3 bases respectively, with 6 bases between them. From germline, CDR1 is SNHLY and CDR2 FYNNEI. This CDR3 region has 11 residues. CDR3 bases: TGTGCCAGCAGCGGAATCTACGAGCAGTACTTC. Its translation: CASSGIYEQYF.

This chain joins TRBV11-2 and TRBJ1-3, with 9 bases fitting TRBD1. The germline CDR1 and CDR2 sequences are SGHAT and FQNNGV. This CDR3 comprises 16 residues. Germline trimming cut 6 bases from V and 3 bases from J; bases unmatched to any gene: 9. CDR3 in DNA: TGTGCCAGCAGTTACAGACCGGGACAGGGTGGAAACACCATATATTTT. This codes for CASSYRPGQGGNTIYF. The full variable domain, completed using reference TRBV11-2 and TRBJ1-3, is EAGVAQSPRYKIIEKRQSVAFWCNPISGHATLYWYQQILGQGPKLLIQFQNNGVVDDSQLPKDRFSAERLKGVDSTLKIQPAKLEDSAVYLCASSYRPGQGGNTIYFGEGSWLTVV.

This clone appeared a single time. This sequence joins TRBV7-9 and TRBJ2-1; D gene uncertain. The V gene lost 8 bases and the J gene lost 0 bases, with 5 bases spanning the gap. Germline lookup yields CDR1 SEHNR and CDR2 FQNEAQ (reference sequence). The CDR3 extends over 12 amino acids. The CDR3 bases are TGTGCCAGCGCCGCCTCCTACAATGAGCAGTTCTTC. Translating gives CASAASYNEQFF.

The chain has TRBV19 and TRBJ2-5; perhaps TRBD1 as D (6 bases). The DNA matches TRBJ2-7 better at its end, which makes the J call doubtful. Germline CDR1 and CDR2: LNHDA and SQIVND (reference sequence). The CDR3 has 14 residues. CDR3 in amino acids: CASSIGQGSYEQYF. The CDR3, as DNA: TGTGCCAGTAGTATCGGCCAGGGGTCCTACGAGCAGTACTTC.

The gene calls are TRBV28 and TRBJ2-1, with TRBD2 as a possible D gene (5 bases). V gave up 8 bases and J gave up 3 bases, with 17 bases separating them. Per the germline V gene, CDR1 is MDHEN and CDR2 is SYDVKM. The CDR3 covers 15 residues. CDR3 region: CASRLDDRGYNEQFF. For the CDR3, the DNA is TGTGCCAGCCGACTTGACGACCGGGGCTACAATGAGCAGTTCTTC. The whole variable domain, remainder taken from reference TRBV28 and TRBJ2-1, is DVKVTQSSRYLVKRTGEKVFLECVQDMDHENMFWYRQDPGLGLRLIYFSYDVKMKEKGDIPEGYSVSREKKERFSLILESASTNQTSMYLCASRLDDRGYNEQFFGPGTRLTVL.

The chain joins TRBV29-1 to TRBJ1-1; 7 positions match TRBD1. This CDR3 comprises 14 residues. V gave up 6 bases and J gave up 3 bases; unmatched junction bases: 10. The germline gives CDR1 SQVTM, CDR2 ANQGSEA. The CDR3 reads CSVAMRTGDTEAFF. CDR3 nucleotide sequence: TGCAGCGTGGCCATGAGAACAGGGGACACTGAAGCTTTCTTT.

This chain connects TRBV19 to TRBJ1-2; TRBD1 is a possible D gene (6 bases). Trimming removed 5 bases at V and 7 bases at J, with 20 bases between. Germline V lookup: CDR1 LNHDA, CDR2 SQIVND (reference sequence). CDR3 length: 15 residues. CDR3 sequence (DNA): TGTGCCAGTAGTCCCCCGGACAGTTTTCTTGGTGGCTACACCTTC. It yields the protein CASSPPDSFLGGYTF. Full variable domain (remainder filled in from reference TRBV19 and TRBJ1-2): DGGITQSPKYLFRKEGQNVTLSCEQNLNHDAMYWYRQDPGQGLRLIYYSQIVNDFQKGDIAEGYSVSREKKESFPLTVTSAQKNPTAFYLCASSPPDSFLGGYTFGSGTRLTVV.

The chain carries TRBV6-1 and TRBJ2-3; D is ambiguous. Trimming cost V 2 bases and J 0 bases, with 9 bases left between them. The CDR3 has 15 amino acids. Germline V gene sequence: CDR1 MNHNS, CDR2 SASEGT. CDR3 coding DNA: TGTGCCAGCAGTGAACGGAAAACTAGCACAGATACGCAGTATTTT. Translating gives CASSERKTSTDTQYF.

The V and J genes are TRBV4-1 and TRBJ2-1; 14 bases fit TRBD2. Losses at the gene ends were 1 base for V and 0 bases for J; bases not matched to a gene: 2. The germline gives CDR1 MGHRA, CDR2 YSYEKL. This CDR3 spans 18 amino acids. CDR3 in amino acids: CASSQAGTSGSSYNEQFF. The CDR3 DNA reads as TGCGCCAGCAGCCAAGCTGGGACTAGCGGGAGCTCCTACAATGAGCAGTTCTTC.